This T cell receptor beta chain was sequenced in a study of T cells in Graves' hyperthyroidism and ophthalmopathy. Amplification yielded TCR beta CDR3 regions, with RNA transcripts as the source. HTBI primers were employed in a first-round RT-PCR of the TCR CDR3. MiXCR, run by TCRdb on the multiplex PCR reads, gives a single entry per CDR3 protein. The sample consists of under 550,000 distinct CDR3 sequences, roughly an eighth of them appearing once. The V end was cut by 4 bases, the J end by 1 base, with 13 bases between. Germline V gene sequence: CDR1 MNHEY, CDR2 SMNVEV (reference sequence). The length of the CDR3 is 15 residues. Points from the study as a whole: In blood, most of the thyroid clonotypes expanded above 0.001 were also present.

This clonotype showed up many times. Antigen: not known. Exclusion criteria comprised uncontrolled infection, other autoimmune disease, pregnancy or lactation. Diagnosis rested on symptoms, serum thyroxine and TRAb, thyroid ultrasound, and orbital computed tomography. From under 12 ml of fresh peripheral blood, PBMCs were isolated. This TCR derives from a woman aged 18-29 years with Graves' hyperthyroidism. The chain joins TRBV27 to TRBJ1-1; D is unclear. Sequencing was performed on blood. The CDR3 is CASSSDLTGNTEAFF. The CDR3 coding sequence is TGTGCCAGCAGTTCCGACCTAACCGGGAACACTGAAGCTTTCTTT.